Listed here are 10 T cell receptor beta chains from one sample, sequenced in a study of CD8 T cells in Susac syndrome. An input of 0.5 to 1 ug of RNA was subjected to reverse transcription using random hexamers. Using its own MiXCR run on the immunoSEQ multiplex PCR reads, TCRdb lists one record per CDR3 protein. The repertoire holds just over 300,000 distinct CDR3 sequences, with 92% as singletons. Material: CD4+ T cells from PBMCs. The receptors here all came from a human donor with multiple sclerosis.

The rearrangement joins TRBV21-1 to TRBJ1-4. TRBV21-1 is a known pseudogene. The CDR3 has 16 amino acids. DNA for the CDR3: TGTGCCAGCAGCAAAGCGTGGGAGTCTCCTGATGAAAAACTGTTTTTT. As protein: CASSKAWESPDEKLFF.

This sequence joins TRBV29-1 and TRBJ1-2; D might be TRBD1 (5 bases). Germline CDR1 is SQVTM and CDR2 is ANQGSEA. Deletions cut 4 bases from V and 8 bases from J, with 17 bases between. The CDR3 spans 13 residues. The chain's CDR3 is CSVVRYDKGGYTF. The CDR3 DNA reads as TGCAGCGTTGTCCGATATGATAAGGGGGGCTACACCTTC.

The rearrangement joins TRBV5-8 to TRBJ2-4; D possibly matches TRBD1 or TRBD2 (5 bases each). Germline V gene data show CDR1 as SGHTS and CDR2 as YDEGEE. V lost 3 bases, J lost 2 bases, and 18 bases lay in between. The CDR3 covers 17 residues. The CDR3 loop reads CASSSGHGRASKNIQYF. The CDR3 nucleotides are TGTGCCAGCAGCTCGGGGCATGGCAGGGCGTCCAAAAACATTCAGTACTTC.

The rearrangement joins TRBV3-1 to TRBJ2-5; D assignment may be TRBD1 or TRBD2 (6 bases each). V lost 0 bases and J 4 bases, leaving 15 bases between the germline ends. Germline assignment: CDR1 LGHDT and CDR2 YNNKEL (reference sequence). The CDR3 loop spans 16 amino acids. The CDR3 loop reads CASSQDWAQGGETQYF. The DNA of the CDR3 is TGTGCCAGCAGCCAAGATTGGGCACAGGGAGGAGAGACCCAGTACTTC.

The chain combines TRBV24-1 with TRBJ2-1; TRBD1 agrees at 12 bases. CDR1 is KGHDR and CDR2 is SFDVKD in the germline V gene. J lost 9 bases, V lost 3 bases, and 8 bases had no gene match. The CDR3 has 16 amino acids. The CDR3 reads CATSDTIGTGGVEQFF. Here the CDR3 DNA reads TGTGCCACCAGTGATACCATCGGGACAGGGGGCGTTGAGCAGTTCTTC.

This sequence joins TRBV4-1 and TRBJ2-1, with 8 nucleotides matching TRBD1. J gave up 5 bases and V 2 bases, and 5 bases lay outside the gene matches. CDR1 is MGHRA, CDR2 YSYEKL, per germline. The CDR3 spans 15 residues. CDR3 bases: TGCGCCAGCAGCCAAAGGGACAGGTACAACAATGAGCAGTTCTTC. It codes for CASSQRDRYNNEQFF.

This clonotype was seen a handful of times. This chain links TRBV30 with TRBJ2-5; either TRBD1 or TRBD2 may fit D (6 bases each). CDR3 length: 13 amino acids. Trimming shortened V by 0 bases and J by 5 bases, and 10 bases separated the two germline ends. CDR1 is GTSNPN and CDR2 is SVGIG in the germline V gene (reference sequence). The chain's CDR3 is CAWSVGGSETQYF. CDR3 in DNA: TGTGCCTGGAGTGTCGGGGGCTCGGAGACCCAGTACTTC.

The chain combines TRBV7-2 with TRBJ2-4, with TRBD1 as a possible D gene (5 bases). CDR1 and CDR2 (germline): SGHTA, FQGNSA. The CDR3 length is 16 residues. V gave up 0 bases and J gave up 0 bases, with 9 bases separating them. The CDR3 DNA follows: TGTGCCAGCAGCTTAGCCCAGGGTCTAGCCAAAAACATTCAGTACTTC. Protein: CASSLAQGLAKNIQYF.

The chain combines TRBV15 with TRBJ1-2; possible D gene TRBD1, 5 bases. Per germline, CDR1 LNHNV and CDR2 YYDKDF (reference sequence). V lost 3 bases and J lost 8, with 13 bases in between. The CDR3 runs to 13 residues. The CDR3 DNA reads TGTGCCACCAGCAGGGAAGTTGACAGAGGCTACACCTTC. It codes for CATSREVDRGYTF. Full variable domain (missing parts from reference TRBV15 and TRBJ1-2): DAMVIQNPRYQVTQFGKPVTLSCSQTLNHNVMYWYQQKSSQAPKLLFHYYDKDFNNEADTPDNFQSRRPNTSFCFLDIRSPGLGDTAMYLCATSREVDRGYTFGSGTRLTVV.

Regarding this clonotype: The junction departs from the called germline gene at one end, perhaps through a read error. CDR3 loop: CASSFGGSGTGELFF. CDR3 DNA sequence: TGTGCTAGCAGCTTCGGCGGGAGTGGGACCGGGGAGCTGTTTTTT. The chain uses TRBV7-7 and TRBJ2-2; TRBD2 matches 7 bases. The CDR3 extends over 15 amino acids. The V gene's germline CDR1 is SSHAT and CDR2 FNYEAQ (reference sequence).